The 10 T cell receptor beta chains presented below share a single source sample, sequenced in a study of blood T cell repertoires in COVID-19. The table came from immunoSEQ multiplex PCR; TCRdb's copy has only in-frame clones and leaves some out. In the table there are about 250,000 clones, 65% to 90% of which are singletons. Sequences were obtained from PBMCs or T cells enriched from blood (not recorded which). Source of these receptors: a woman in her forties or fifties with acute COVID-19.

This CDR3 is CATSSRTLNTDTQYF. The DNA of the CDR3 is TGTGCCACCAGCAGCAGGACACTTAACACAGATACGCAGTATTTT. The V gene is TRBV15, the J gene TRBJ2-3; weak D call: TRBD1 (5 bases). In germline, CDR1 is LNHNV, CDR2 YYDKDF (reference sequence). The V and J ends lost 3 bases and 2 bases respectively, with 12 bases between them. The CDR3 is 15 residues long.

The sample holds a few counts of this clone. This sequence joins TRBV10-3 and TRBJ1-2, with 7 bases aligning to TRBD1. From germline, CDR1 is ENHRY and CDR2 SYGVKD. The CDR3 loop spans 11 amino acids. V gave up 10 bases and J gave up 4 bases; unmatched junction bases: 3. The CDR3 sequence: CATGTVYGYTF. DNA for the CDR3: TGTGCCACCGGGACAGTCTATGGCTACACCTTC.

The chain couples TRBV5-1 to TRBJ1-2, with TRBD1 matching 9 bases. This CDR3 has 14 amino acids. J was trimmed by 6 bases and V by 0 bases; bases with no gene match: 3. Germline-derived CDR1 and CDR2 are SGHRS and YFSETQ. CDR3 coding DNA: TGCGCCAGCAGCTTGGGGACAGGGGACAATGGCTACACCTTC. Translation gives CASSLGTGDNGYTF.

The chain uses TRBV27 and TRBJ2-5, with a weak D call TRBD1 (6 bases). The ends were cut back, 5 bases at V and 5 bases at J, with 21 bases in the middle. The CDR3 extends over 16 amino acids. Germline V lookup: CDR1 MNHEY, CDR2 SMNVEV (reference sequence). CDR3 sequence reads: CASSPQGLTGPETQYF. The CDR3 DNA follows: TGTGCCAGCAGTCCCCAAGGGCTTACAGGGCCGGAGACCCAGTACTTC.

The rearrangement joins TRBV30 to TRBJ1-1; a possible D gene is TRBD1 (5 bases). The CDR3 is made up of 14 amino acids. Trimming removed 3 bases from V and 0 bases from J, with 11 bases in between. The germline V gene encodes CDR1 GTSNPN and CDR2 SVGIG (reference sequence). The CDR3 here is CAWRGKQVNTEAFF. The CDR3 coding sequence is TGTGCCTGGAGGGGGAAACAGGTGAACACTGAAGCTTTCTTT.

The chain is built from TRBV6-5 and TRBJ1-2; a possible D gene is TRBD1 (5 bases). There are 14 residues in the CDR3. The V gene lost 2 bases and the J gene lost 5 bases, with 12 bases spanning the gap. The germline gives CDR1 MNHEY, CDR2 SVGAGI. The CDR3 DNA follows: TGTGCCAGCAGTTACGGGCAGGGAGGTTATGGCTACACCTTC. Encoded protein: CASSYGQGGYGYTF.

This clone was counted only a few times. The V and J genes are TRBV19 and TRBJ1-2, with a possible D match to TRBD1 (5 bases). Between the trimmed V and J ends, which lost 5 bases and 8 bases, there was a span of 18 bases. Germline V CDR1 and CDR2: LNHDA, SQIVND (reference sequence). The CDR3 is 14 amino acids. Here the CDR3 reads CASSPPEQASGYTF. The DNA of the CDR3 is TGTGCCAGTAGTCCCCCAGAACAGGCGAGCGGCTACACCTTC. The full variable domain, rest sourced from reference TRBV19 and TRBJ1-2, is DGGITQSPKYLFRKEGQNVTLSCEQNLNHDAMYWYRQDPGQGLRLIYYSQIVNDFQKGDIAEGYSVSREKKESFPLTVTSAQKNPTAFYLCASSPPEQASGYTFGSGTRLTVV.

V and J are TRBV5-1 and TRBJ1-1, with 7 bases lining up with TRBD1. J was trimmed by 3 bases and V by 1 base; bases with no gene match: 3. CDR1 is SGHRS, CDR2 YFSETQ, per germline. This CDR3 has 14 amino acids. The CDR3 reads CASSLWQGDTEAFF. The CDR3 coding sequence is TGCGCCAGCAGCTTGTGGCAGGGGGACACTGAAGCTTTCTTT.

This clone was found a few times. V usage is TRBV6-5 and J usage is TRBJ1-2, with D possibly TRBD1 on 5 matching bases. CDR1 MNHEY and CDR2 SVGAGI come from the germline V gene. Trimming pared 7 bases from V and 1 base from J, leaving 13 bases between. The CDR3 extends over 14 amino acids. CDR3 loop: CASKVWQGNYGYTF. For the CDR3, the DNA is TGTGCCAGCAAAGTCTGGCAGGGTAACTATGGCTACACCTTC.

The chain has TRBV5-1 and TRBJ1-3; perhaps TRBD1 as D (5 bases). Trimming removed 0 bases at V and 0 bases at J, with 13 bases between. Germline loops: CDR1 SGHRS, CDR2 YFSETQ. CDR3 length: 17 residues. The CDR3 sequence is CASSLGAGPTSGNTIYF. In nucleotides, the CDR3 is TGCGCCAGCAGCTTGGGGGCAGGGCCCACCTCTGGAAACACCATATATTTT.